Below, 15 T cell receptor beta chains from the same sample are listed, as sequenced in a study of graft-versus-host responses after intestinal transplantation. Processing of graft tissue released intraepithelial and lamina propria lymphocytes. Repertoires were generated with immunoSEQ multiplex PCR, while TCRdb's copy carries only in-frame clones and drops some. This sample has around 15,000 clones; roughly 80% occur once, and the top ten carry 15% to 20%. The specimen was ileum tissue, collected approximately 97 days after intestinal transplant. The source of these receptors is a human patient who received an intestinal transplant, so some T cells may come from the graft donor.

The CDR3: CASSHGTSNEQFF. For the CDR3, the DNA is TGCGCCAGCAGCCACGGGACTAGCAATGAGCAGTTCTTC. V and J are TRBV4-1 and TRBJ2-1, with 8 bases that match TRBD2. CDR3 size: 13 residues. V dropped 3 bases and J dropped 6; count of bases not matched to a gene: 1. The germline gives CDR1 MGHRA, CDR2 YSYEKL.

CDR3 DNA sequence: TGTGCCAGCAGCCGAGGGCCGCTACAAGAGACCCAGTACTTC. Its translation is CASSRGPLQETQYF. The chain is built from TRBV7-2 and TRBJ2-5, with TRBD2 as a possible D gene (5 bases). The CDR3 is made up of 14 amino acids. The V gene lost 5 bases and the J gene lost 2 bases, with 12 bases spanning the gap. Germline CDR1 is SGHTA and CDR2 is FQGNSA. Full variable domain (rest looked up from reference TRBV7-2 and TRBJ2-5): GAGVSQSPSNKVTEKGKDVELRCDPISGHTALYWYRQSLGQGLEFLIYFQGNSAPDKSGLPSDRFSAERTGGSVSTLTIQRTQQEDSAVYLCASSRGPLQETQYFGPGTRLLVL.

The chain combines TRBV6-6 with TRBJ2-2; 14 nucleotides match TRBD2. The germline V gene has CDR1 MNHNY and CDR2 SVGAGI (reference sequence). V gave up 5 bases and J gave up 7 bases; unmatched junction bases: 6. The CDR3 is made up of 16 amino acids. CDR3 amino acids: CASSRGTSGRGGELFF. CDR3 bases: TGTGCCAGCAGTCGCGGGACTAGCGGGAGAGGCGGGGAGCTGTTTTTT.

The chain couples TRBV9 to TRBJ1-2; possible D gene TRBD1, 5 bases. V lost 4 bases and J 4 bases, leaving 20 bases between the germline ends. Per germline, CDR1 SGDLS and CDR2 YYNGEE. The CDR3 loop spans 16 amino acids. The CDR3 loop is CASSLRTKGPLYGYTF. The CDR3, as DNA: TGTGCCAGCAGCCTACGGACCAAGGGACCCCTCTATGGCTACACCTTC.

This rearrangement joins TRBV5-8 to TRBJ2-3, with unresolved D. Germline V gene lookup returns CDR1 SGHTS and CDR2 YDEGEE. Trimming cost V 4 bases and J 0 bases, with 6 bases left between them. This CDR3 has 13 residues. CDR3 in amino acids: CASSTTSTDTQYF. The DNA for the CDR3 is TGTGCCAGCAGCACTACTAGCACAGATACGCAGTATTTT.

The chain uses TRBV5-4 and TRBJ2-3, with D possibly TRBD2 on 5 matching bases. The CDR3 length is 15 residues. Trimming took off 7 bases at V and 2 bases at J, with 17 bases between the two ends. Germline loops: CDR1 SGHNT, CDR2 YYREEE (reference sequence). The chain's CDR3 is CASPRGIGLTDTQYF. The CDR3 region has the DNA TGTGCCAGCCCCCGGGGAATAGGGCTCACAGATACGCAGTATTTT.

The chain couples TRBV7-2 to TRBJ2-1; possibly TRBD2 for D (5 bases). From germline, CDR1 is SGHTA and CDR2 FQGNSA. Trimming cost V 6 bases and J 11 bases, with 17 bases left between them. The CDR3 loop spans 13 amino acids. The CDR3 spells CASSYLDFQQQFF. The DNA of the CDR3 is TGTGCCAGCAGTTACCTGGACTTTCAACAGCAGTTCTTC. Full variable domain (missing parts from reference TRBV7-2 and TRBJ2-1): GAGVSQSPSNKVTEKGKDVELRCDPISGHTALYWYRQSLGQGLEFLIYFQGNSAPDKSGLPSDRFSAERTGGSVSTLTIQRTQQEDSAVYLCASSYLDFQQQFFGPGTRLTVL.

The rearrangement uses TRBV27 and TRBJ2-7; 10 bases match TRBD1. V shed 3 bases, J shed 3 bases, and the junction held 2 bases outside the gene matches. The CDR3 length is 14 residues. Germline CDR1 reads MNHEY; CDR2 reads SMNVEV (reference sequence). DNA for the CDR3: TGTGCCAGCAGTTTCGGACAGGGGGGCTACGAGCAGTACTTC. Protein product: CASSFGQGGYEQYF.

The chain recombines TRBV9 with TRBJ2-1, with a tentative D call TRBD2 (6 bases). This CDR3 has 14 amino acids. The ends were cut back, 0 bases at V and 8 bases at J, with 12 bases in the middle. Germline CDR1 and CDR2: SGDLS and YYNGEE. The CDR3 reads CASSVVTGVDEQFF. Here the CDR3 DNA reads TGTGCCAGCAGCGTAGTTACGGGGGTGGATGAGCAGTTCTTC. Supplemented by reference TRBV9 and TRBJ2-1, the full variable domain reads DSGVTQTPKHLITATGQRVTLRCSPRSGDLSVYWYQQSLDQGLQFLIQYYNGEERAKGNILERFSAQQFPDLHSELNLSSLELGDSALYFCASSVVTGVDEQFFGPGTRLTVL.

This clone showed up just a few times. V is TRBV11-2 and J is TRBJ2-6; 8 bases match TRBD1. J was trimmed by 1 base and V by 3 bases; bases with no gene match: 8. The CDR3 contains 18 residues. The germline gives CDR1 SGHAT, CDR2 FQNNGV. CDR3 residues: CASSFIGQGTSGANVLTF. The CDR3 DNA reads as TGTGCCAGCAGCTTTATAGGACAGGGTACTTCTGGGGCCAACGTCCTGACTTTC.

The V and J genes are TRBV9 and TRBJ1-2; D not certain. Germline-derived CDR1 and CDR2 are SGDLS and YYNGEE. Trimming removed 3 bases from V and 4 bases from J, with 19 bases in between. There are 16 residues in the CDR3. In nucleotides, the CDR3 is TGTGCCAGCAGCGCCACTACCGGGGAGGGATGCTATGGCTACACCTTC. This encodes CASSATTGEGCYGYTF.

This clone was observed a single time. At one of its ends the junction is not consistent with the germline gene, which may arise from a read error. This chain joins TRBV7-9 and TRBJ1-2; maybe TRBD1 (6 bases). The CDR3 covers 14 residues. Germline V gives CDR1 SEHNR, CDR2 FQNEAQ (reference sequence). CDR3 nucleotide sequence: TGTGCCAGCAGCTTCCGCAGGGGTGACTATGACTACACCTTC. Encoded protein: CASSFRRGDYDYTF.

CDR3 in amino acids: CASSYPGGYTF. DNA of the CDR3: TGTGCCAGCAGTTACCCCGGGGGCTACACCTTC. The chain couples TRBV6-6 to TRBJ1-2; D uncertain. Germline V gene data show CDR1 as MNHNY and CDR2 as SVGAGI (reference sequence). Trimming stripped 2 bases from V and 8 bases from J, with 6 bases between. The CDR3 covers 11 residues.

This chain uses TRBV9 with TRBJ2-1, with 10 positions matching TRBD2. Germline trimming cut 3 bases from V and 7 bases from J; bases unmatched to any gene: 4. The germline gives CDR1 SGDLS, CDR2 YYNGEE. This CDR3 comprises 14 residues. CDR3 coding DNA: TGTGCCAGCAGCGCCGGACTAGCGGAGAATGAGCAGTTCTTC. This sequence encodes CASSAGLAENEQFF.

The chain couples TRBV4-2 to TRBJ1-3; the match to TRBD1 covers 10 bases. Germline trimming cut 2 bases from V and 0 bases from J; bases unmatched to any gene: 19. The length of the CDR3 is 22 residues. Germline V gene data show CDR1 as LGHNA and CDR2 as YNFKEQ. The CDR3 sequence is CASSQRFFAGTGVPRSGNTIYF. DNA of the CDR3: TGTGCCAGCAGCCAAAGGTTCTTCGCCGGGACAGGGGTTCCTCGCTCTGGAAACACCATATATTTT.